The next 27 T cell receptor beta chains were all read from a single sample in a study of T cell responses to AZD1222 COVID-19 vaccine. Clones were sequenced by immunoSEQ multiplex PCR, and TCRdb holds only the in-frame ones, with some missing. The data show some 110,000 clones, about 89% seen once. This material consisted of peripheral blood, taken 28 days after the second AZD1222 dose. The receptors shown here come from an adult who received the AZD1222 COVID-19 vaccine.

The genes are TRBV19 and TRBJ2-7; TRBD2 matches 7 bases. With 3 bases clipped from V and 3 bases from J, the junction kept 11 bases outside the gene matches. Germline loops: CDR1 LNHDA, CDR2 SQIVND (reference sequence). This CDR3 comprises 16 residues. CDR3 DNA sequence: TGTGCCAGTAGTATTTCGTCGACTAGCCACTACTACGAGCAGTACTTC. Its protein product is CASSISSTSHYYEQYF.

The rearrangement joins TRBV3-1 (or the pseudogene TRBV3-2) to TRBJ2-3, with unresolved D. This CDR3 spans 13 amino acids. Looked up from germline, CDR1 is LGHDT and CDR2 is YNNKEL (reference sequence). The V end was cut by 4 bases, the J end by 4 bases, with 9 bases between. CDR3 bases: TGTGCCAGCAGCCCAAGAATGTCAGATACGCAGTATTTT. Translated: CASSPRMSDTQYF.

This chain links TRBV7-3 with TRBJ2-1; perhaps TRBD1 as D (5 bases). CDR3 size: 13 residues. Germline V gene sequence: CDR1 SGHTA, CDR2 FQGTGA. V lost 1 base to trimming and J lost 6 bases, with 7 bases between them. The CDR3 nucleotides read TGTGCCAGCAGCTTAATGGGGCTCAATGAGCAGTTCTTC. Translating gives CASSLMGLNEQFF.

V and J are TRBV19 and TRBJ2-1; the match to TRBD1 covers 11 bases. The length of the CDR3 is 17 residues. V lost 8 bases and J lost 3; bases outside the gene matches: 12. Germline-derived CDR1 and CDR2 are LNHDA and SQIVND (reference sequence). The CDR3 is CASQIGTGGKRYNEQFF. The CDR3 region has the DNA TGTGCCAGTCAAATAGGGACAGGGGGTAAGCGCTACAATGAGCAGTTCTTC.

The chain carries TRBV7-9 and TRBJ1-2; 7 bases agree with TRBD1. Per the germline V gene, CDR1 is SEHNR and CDR2 is FQNEAQ (reference sequence). Trimming removed 4 bases from V and 0 bases from J; junction bases left unmatched: 17. The CDR3 length is 19 residues. The CDR3 protein is CASSSPSGTAAFANYGYTF. The DNA of the CDR3 is TGTGCCAGCAGCTCTCCGAGTGGGACAGCAGCTTTTGCTAACTATGGCTACACCTTC.

The rearrangement uses TRBV27 and TRBJ2-5; either TRBD1 or TRBD2 may supply D (5 bases each). This CDR3 is 14 amino acids long. The V gene's germline CDR1 is MNHEY and CDR2 SMNVEV (reference sequence). V gave up 2 bases and J gave up 4 bases, with 11 bases separating them. The CDR3 coding sequence is TGTGCCAGCAGTTTAATGAGGGGCGCAGAGACCCAGTACTTC. Its translation is CASSLMRGAETQYF.

This sequence joins TRBV19 and TRBJ1-5, with D tentatively TRBD1 (6 bases). The V gene lost 8 bases and the J gene lost 3 bases, with 11 bases spanning the gap. Germline lookup yields CDR1 LNHDA and CDR2 SQIVND (reference sequence). The CDR3 covers 13 residues. The CDR3 is CASHRANNQPQHF. The CDR3 coding sequence is TGTGCCAGTCACAGGGCGAACAATCAGCCCCAGCATTTT.

The V gene is TRBV4-2, the J gene TRBJ2-3, with 9 bases fitting TRBD2. The CDR3 loop spans 15 amino acids. Trimming took 4 bases from V and 1 from J; bases not matched to a gene: 3. Per germline, CDR1 LGHNA and CDR2 YNFKEQ. The CDR3 DNA reads TGTGCCAGCAGCCGAGCGGGGGGAGGCACAGATACGCAGTATTTT. As protein: CASSRAGGGTDTQYF.

The CDR3 sequence is CASSESIYRFNEKLFF. For the CDR3, the DNA is TGCGCCAGCAGTGAGTCGATATACAGGTTTAATGAAAAACTGTTTTTT. V and J are TRBV10-2 and TRBJ1-4, with a weak D call TRBD1 (5 bases). The CDR3 length is 16 residues. V gave up 0 bases and J gave up 4 bases, with 12 bases separating them. Germline CDR1 is WSHSY and CDR2 is SAAADI.

This clone came up a few times. V usage is TRBV19 and J usage is TRBJ2-7; D remains ambiguous. The CDR3 is 13 amino acids. Between the trimmed V and J ends, which lost 0 bases and 2 bases, there was a span of 5 bases. Looked up from germline, CDR1 is LNHDA and CDR2 is SQIVND (reference sequence). The CDR3 region is CASSIDRPYEQYF. CDR3 coding DNA: TGTGCCAGTAGTATAGATCGCCCCTACGAGCAGTACTTC.

The rearrangement joins TRBV9 to TRBJ2-1, with TRBD1 identical over 10 bases. CDR3 size: 14 residues. Per germline, CDR1 SGDLS and CDR2 YYNGEE. The ends lost 0 bases at V and 7 bases at J; junction bases unmatched: 1. The CDR3 protein is CASSVGQGANEQFF. The CDR3 DNA sequence: TGTGCCAGCAGCGTAGGACAGGGGGCGAATGAGCAGTTCTTC.

This rearrangement joins TRBV3-1 (or the pseudogene TRBV3-2) to TRBJ1-1; tentative D call: TRBD1 (6 bases). Germline V lookup: CDR1 LGHDT, CDR2 YNNKEL (reference sequence). The CDR3 sequence is 17 residues long. The V and J ends lost 4 bases and 0 bases respectively, with 18 bases between them. For the CDR3, the DNA is TGTGCCAGCAGCCCGAGGGGGACATCCTACATGAACACTGAAGCTTTCTTT. Protein: CASSPRGTSYMNTEAFF.

CDR3 coding DNA: TGTGCCAGTAGCGTCGACAGGGGGTTGAACACTGAAGCTTTCTTT. It codes for CASSVDRGLNTEAFF. The rearrangement uses TRBV19 and TRBJ1-1; the match to TRBD1 covers 9 bases. CDR3 length equals 15 residues. V dropped 6 bases and J dropped 0; count of bases not matched to a gene: 5. Germline-derived CDR1 and CDR2 are LNHDA and SQIVND (reference sequence).

This chain joins TRBV5-4 and TRBJ2-3; 7 bases match TRBD2. CDR1 is SGHNT, CDR2 YYREEE, per germline (reference sequence). CDR3 size: 14 residues. V shed 4 bases, J shed 0 bases, and the junction held 2 bases outside the gene matches. The CDR3 here is CASSHGGSTDTQYF. The CDR3 DNA is TGTGCCAGCAGCCACGGGGGGAGCACAGATACGCAGTATTTT.

V gene TRBV6-5 combines with J gene TRBJ2-2; 9 bases line up with TRBD2. The V segment lost 2 bases and the J segment 3 bases; nucleotides outside the gene matches: 4. The CDR3 sequence is 16 residues long. Germline values: CDR1 MNHEY, CDR2 SVGAGI. Written as DNA, the CDR3 is TGTGCCAGCAGTTACGCGGGGGGGAGGTACACCGGGGAGCTGTTTTTT. Its translation: CASSYAGGRYTGELFF.

The gene calls are TRBV12-3 or TRBV12-4 and TRBJ1-2; a possible D gene is TRBD1 (5 bases). This CDR3 comprises 13 residues. The V end was cut by 7 bases, the J end by 1 base, with 10 bases between. The CDR3 is CASTPGLNYGYTF. Here the CDR3 DNA reads TGTGCCAGCACCCCAGGGCTTAACTATGGCTACACCTTC.

The chain recombines TRBV11-3 with TRBJ2-3, with 8 bases lining up with TRBD2. Germline CDR1 SGHNT, CDR2 YENEEA. V gave up 5 bases and J gave up 5 bases; unmatched junction bases: 12. CDR3 length: 16 amino acids. The CDR3, as DNA: TGTGCCAGCAGCCCATGGGGGGGACTAGTCATAGATACGCAGTATTTT. It yields the protein CASSPWGGLVIDTQYF.

The rearrangement links TRBV2 to TRBJ1-6; D is unresolved. Trimming cost V 1 base and J 10 bases, with 14 bases left between them. The CDR3 runs 15 residues. Germline V gives CDR1 SNHLY, CDR2 FYNNEI. The CDR3 nucleotides read TGTGCCAGCAGTGAAGTGTCCAGATTTGGATCACCCCTCCACTTT. It codes for CASSEVSRFGSPLHF.

The chain is built from TRBV5-8 and TRBJ2-7, with D unclear. The V end lost 3 bases, the J end lost 6 bases, and 25 bases lay between the germline ends. Germline CDR1 is SGHTS and CDR2 is YDEGEE. CDR3 size: 17 residues. The CDR3 region is CASSSPQVSRIDGEQYF. Written as DNA, the CDR3 is TGTGCCAGCAGCTCCCCCCAGGTGTCCAGAATCGATGGCGAGCAGTACTTC.

The V gene is TRBV6-5, the J gene TRBJ2-6; D unresolved. V lost 7 bases and J lost 0, with 4 bases in between. The CDR3 contains 13 residues. Looked up from germline, CDR1 is MNHEY and CDR2 is SVGAGI. The CDR3 DNA reads as TGTGCCAGCATTTCCTCTGGGGCCAACGTCCTGACTTTC. Amino acids: CASISSGANVLTF.

This chain connects TRBV29-1 to TRBJ2-7; no reliable D call. The V gene's germline CDR1 is SQVTM and CDR2 ANQGSEA. The V end was cut by 3 bases, the J end by 0 bases, with 6 bases between. CDR3 length: 12 amino acids. In DNA, the CDR3 is TGCAGCGTTGAGGAAAACTCCTACGAGCAGTACTTC. Amino acid sequence: CSVEENSYEQYF.

The rearrangement links TRBV7-2 to TRBJ1-2; 8 bases line up with TRBD1. The CDR3 extends over 15 amino acids. V shed 3 bases, J shed 6 bases, and the junction held 9 bases outside the gene matches. From germline, CDR1 is SGHTA and CDR2 FQGNSA. CDR3 residues: CASSFAGGEGNGYTF. DNA of the CDR3: TGTGCCAGCAGCTTCGCAGGGGGCGAAGGTAATGGCTACACCTTC.

The genes are TRBV27 and TRBJ1-6; D is undetermined. CDR1 is MNHEY and CDR2 is SMNVEV in the germline V gene (reference sequence). V dropped 4 bases and J dropped 14 bases, with 15 bases sitting between them. The length of the CDR3 is 13 residues. Here the CDR3 reads CASSSTPLGTLHF. In DNA form, the CDR3 reads TGTGCCAGCAGTTCAACTCCACTCGGCACCCTCCACTTT.

DNA for the CDR3: TGTGCCAGCAGTTACTCTTCAGCTGAGGCCGGGGAGCTGTTTTTT. Protein product: CASSYSSAEAGELFF. The chain couples TRBV6-5 to TRBJ2-2; no definite D call. Germline V gene lookup returns CDR1 MNHEY and CDR2 SVGAGI. Trimming cost V 0 bases and J 6 bases, with 11 bases left between them. The CDR3 sequence is 15 residues long.

V and J are TRBV6-1 and TRBJ1-2; no clear D gene. Germline lookup yields CDR1 MNHNS and CDR2 SASEGT. Trimming cost V 3 bases and J 1 base, with 9 bases left between them. This CDR3 region has 14 residues. In DNA, the CDR3 is TGTGCCAGCAGTGAGGGAACAAATAACTATGGCTACACCTTC. Amino acids: CASSEGTNNYGYTF.

The chain has TRBV30 and TRBJ2-1; TRBD1 aligns across 9 bases. The CDR3 covers 17 residues. Germline trimming cut 5 bases from V and 4 bases from J; bases unmatched to any gene: 15. Germline loops: CDR1 GTSNPN, CDR2 SVGIG (reference sequence). CDR3 nucleotides: TGTGCCTGGTTGAGTGGACGGAGGGGGACAGGGTACAATGAGCAGTTCTTC. This sequence encodes CAWLSGRRGTGYNEQFF.

The chain uses TRBV28 and TRBJ2-7, with D possibly matching TRBD2 (5 bases). With 5 bases removed from V and 4 bases from J, the gap between germline ends came to 15 bases. The CDR3 sequence is 14 residues long. CDR1 is MDHEN and CDR2 is SYDVKM in the germline V gene. Here the CDR3 reads CASSPRRGMYEQYF. The CDR3 region has the DNA TGTGCCAGCAGTCCCCGGCGAGGGATGTACGAGCAGTACTTC.